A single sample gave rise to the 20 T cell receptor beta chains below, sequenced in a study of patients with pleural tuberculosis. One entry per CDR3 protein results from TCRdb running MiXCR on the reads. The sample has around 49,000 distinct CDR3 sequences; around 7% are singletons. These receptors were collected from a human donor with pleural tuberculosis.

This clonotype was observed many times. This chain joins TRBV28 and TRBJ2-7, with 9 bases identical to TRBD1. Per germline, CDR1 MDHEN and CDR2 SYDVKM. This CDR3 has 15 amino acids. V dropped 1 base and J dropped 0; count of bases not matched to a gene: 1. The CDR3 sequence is CASSLSGQGSYEQYF. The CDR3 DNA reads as TGTGCCAGCAGTTTATCGGGACAGGGCTCCTACGAGCAGTACTTC. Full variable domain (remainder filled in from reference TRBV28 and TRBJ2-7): DVKVTQSSRYLVKRTGEKVFLECVQDMDHENMFWYRQDPGLGLRLIYFSYDVKMKEKGDIPEGYSVSREKKERFSLILESASTNQTSMYLCASSLSGQGSYEQYFGPGTRLTVT.

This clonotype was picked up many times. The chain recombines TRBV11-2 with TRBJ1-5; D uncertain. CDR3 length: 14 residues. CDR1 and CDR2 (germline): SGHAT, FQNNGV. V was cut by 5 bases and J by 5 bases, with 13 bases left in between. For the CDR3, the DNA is TGTGCCAGCAGCCCGCCCCCGCTGGATCAGCCCCAGCATTTT. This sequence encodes CASSPPPLDQPQHF.

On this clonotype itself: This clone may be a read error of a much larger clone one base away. The CDR3 DNA follows: TGTGCCAGCAGCGACGGGGGGCTGGGCACCGGGGAGCTGTTTTTT. Translating it yields CASSDGGLGTGELFF. The rearrangement links TRBV6-4 to TRBJ2-2; possibly TRBD2 for D (7 bases). This CDR3 has 15 amino acids. V dropped 6 bases and J dropped 4 bases, with 15 bases sitting between them. Germline V gene data show CDR1 as MRHNA and CDR2 as SNTAGT.

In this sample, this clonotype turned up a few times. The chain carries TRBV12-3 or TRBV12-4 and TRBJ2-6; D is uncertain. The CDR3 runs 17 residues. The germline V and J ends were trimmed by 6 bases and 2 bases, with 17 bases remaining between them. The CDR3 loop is CASRPYLGSPGANVLTF. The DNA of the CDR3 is TGTGCCAGCAGGCCCTATTTAGGGTCACCTGGGGCCAACGTCCTGACTTTC.

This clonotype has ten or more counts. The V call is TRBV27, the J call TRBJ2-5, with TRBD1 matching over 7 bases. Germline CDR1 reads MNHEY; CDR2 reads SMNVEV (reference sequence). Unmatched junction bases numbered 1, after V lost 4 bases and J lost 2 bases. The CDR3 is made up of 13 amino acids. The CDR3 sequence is CASSWGQQETQYF. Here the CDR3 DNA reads TGTGCCAGCAGTTGGGGACAGCAAGAGACCCAGTACTTC.

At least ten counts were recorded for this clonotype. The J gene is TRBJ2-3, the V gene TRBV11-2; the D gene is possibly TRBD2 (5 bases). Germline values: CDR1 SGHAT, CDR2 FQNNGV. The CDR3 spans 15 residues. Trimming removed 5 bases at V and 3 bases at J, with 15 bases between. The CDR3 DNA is TGTGCCAGCAGCCCGGGGTACCAGCGGACAGATACGCAGTATTTT. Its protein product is CASSPGYQRTDTQYF.

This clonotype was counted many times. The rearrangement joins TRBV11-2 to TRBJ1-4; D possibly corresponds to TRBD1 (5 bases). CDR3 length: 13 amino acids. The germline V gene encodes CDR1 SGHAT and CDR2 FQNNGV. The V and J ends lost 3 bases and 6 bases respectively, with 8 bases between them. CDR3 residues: CASSFRGDEKLFF. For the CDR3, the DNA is TGTGCCAGCAGCTTTAGAGGGGATGAAAAACTGTTTTTT.

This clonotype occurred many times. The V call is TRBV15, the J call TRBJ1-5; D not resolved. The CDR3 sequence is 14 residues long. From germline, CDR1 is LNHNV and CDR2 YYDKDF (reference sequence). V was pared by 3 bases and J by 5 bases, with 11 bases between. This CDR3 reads CATSRAGTYQPQHF. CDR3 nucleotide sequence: TGTGCCACCAGCAGGGCGGGCACCTATCAGCCCCAGCATTTT.

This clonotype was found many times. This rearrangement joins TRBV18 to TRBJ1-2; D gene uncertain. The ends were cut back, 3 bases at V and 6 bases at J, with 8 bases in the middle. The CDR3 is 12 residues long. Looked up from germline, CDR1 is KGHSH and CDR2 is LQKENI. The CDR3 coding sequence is TGTGCCAGCTCACCTTTAGGGAATGGCTACACCTTC. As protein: CASSPLGNGYTF.

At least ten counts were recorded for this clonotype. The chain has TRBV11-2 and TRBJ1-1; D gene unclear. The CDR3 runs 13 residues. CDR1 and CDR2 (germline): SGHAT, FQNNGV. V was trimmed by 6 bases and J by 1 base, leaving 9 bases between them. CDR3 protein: CASRRAPNTEAFF. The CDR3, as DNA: TGTGCCAGCAGAAGGGCTCCGAACACTGAAGCTTTCTTT.

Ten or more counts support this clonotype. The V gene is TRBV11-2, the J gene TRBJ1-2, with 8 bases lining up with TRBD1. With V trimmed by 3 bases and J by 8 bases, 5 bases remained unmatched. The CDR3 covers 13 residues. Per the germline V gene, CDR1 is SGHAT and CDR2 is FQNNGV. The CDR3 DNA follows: TGTGCCAGCAGCTTGGACAGGGTGGAGGGCTACACCTTC. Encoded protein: CASSLDRVEGYTF.

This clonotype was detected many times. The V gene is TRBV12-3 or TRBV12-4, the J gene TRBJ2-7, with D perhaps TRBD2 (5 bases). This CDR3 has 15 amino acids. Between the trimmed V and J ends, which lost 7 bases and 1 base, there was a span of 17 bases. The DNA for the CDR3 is TGTGCCAGCAACAGCGGAGGAAGCTTTTCCTACGAGCAGTACTTC. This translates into CASNSGGSFSYEQYF.

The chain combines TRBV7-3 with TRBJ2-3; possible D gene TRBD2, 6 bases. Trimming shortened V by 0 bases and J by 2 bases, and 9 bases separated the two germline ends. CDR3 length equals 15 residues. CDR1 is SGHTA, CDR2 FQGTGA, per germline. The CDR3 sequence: CASSLTGTLTDTQYF. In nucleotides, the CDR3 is TGTGCCAGCAGCTTAACGGGGACTCTCACAGATACGCAGTATTTT.

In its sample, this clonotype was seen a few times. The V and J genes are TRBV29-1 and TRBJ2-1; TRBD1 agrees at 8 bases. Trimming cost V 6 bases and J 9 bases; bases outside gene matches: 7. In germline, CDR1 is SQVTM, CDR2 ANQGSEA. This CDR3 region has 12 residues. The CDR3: CSVAQGAGEQFF. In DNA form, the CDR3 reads TGCAGCGTGGCCCAGGGGGCTGGTGAGCAGTTCTTC.

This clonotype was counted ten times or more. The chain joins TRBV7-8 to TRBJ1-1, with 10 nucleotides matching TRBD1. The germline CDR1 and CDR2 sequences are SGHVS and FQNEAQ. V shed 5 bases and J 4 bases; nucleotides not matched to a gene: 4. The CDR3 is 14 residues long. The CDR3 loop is CASSTDRGVTEAFF. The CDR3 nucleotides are TGTGCCAGCAGCACGGACAGGGGGGTCACTGAAGCTTTCTTT.

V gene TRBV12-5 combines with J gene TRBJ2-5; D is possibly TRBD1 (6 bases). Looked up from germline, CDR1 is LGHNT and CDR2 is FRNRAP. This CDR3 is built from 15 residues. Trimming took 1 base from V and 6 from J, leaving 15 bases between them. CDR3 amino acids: CASGLGQERRKTQYF. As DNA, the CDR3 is TGTGCTAGTGGTTTGGGACAGGAAAGGAGGAAGACCCAGTACTTC.

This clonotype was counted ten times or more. The CDR3: CASSYSTVPEAFF. CDR3 DNA: TGTGCCAGCAGTTACTCGACGGTTCCTGAAGCTTTCTTT. This chain links TRBV6-2 or TRBV6-3 with TRBJ1-1; no clear D. Trimming removed 0 bases at V and 6 bases at J, with 8 bases between. CDR3 length: 13 residues. The germline V gene encodes CDR1 MNHEY and CDR2 SVGEGT.

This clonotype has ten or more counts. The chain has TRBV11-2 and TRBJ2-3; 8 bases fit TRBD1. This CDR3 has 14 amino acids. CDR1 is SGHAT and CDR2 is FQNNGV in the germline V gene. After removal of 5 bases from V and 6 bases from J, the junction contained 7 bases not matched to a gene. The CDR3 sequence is CASSPGQVSDTQYF. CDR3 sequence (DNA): TGTGCCAGCAGCCCGGGACAGGTCTCGGATACGCAGTATTTT.

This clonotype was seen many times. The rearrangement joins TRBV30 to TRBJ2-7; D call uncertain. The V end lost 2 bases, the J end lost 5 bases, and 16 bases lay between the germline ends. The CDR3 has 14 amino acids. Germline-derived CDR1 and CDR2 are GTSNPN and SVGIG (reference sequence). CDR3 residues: CAWSREVSDHEQYF. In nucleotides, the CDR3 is TGTGCCTGGAGTCGCGAGGTTTCGGACCACGAGCAGTACTTC.

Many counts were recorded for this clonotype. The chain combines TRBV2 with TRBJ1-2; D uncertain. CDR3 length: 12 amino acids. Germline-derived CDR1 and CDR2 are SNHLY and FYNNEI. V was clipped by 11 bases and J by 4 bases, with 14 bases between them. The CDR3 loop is CASLAEFYGYTF. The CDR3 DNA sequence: TGTGCCTCGCTCGCGGAATTCTATGGCTACACCTTC.